The clone carrying this T cell receptor beta chain was seen many times. Its antigen is unknown. The CDR3 consists of 17 residues. V was pared by 6 bases and J by 0 bases, with 8 bases of the junction left unmatched. The V gene's germline CDR1 is MNHNS and CDR2 SASEGT. Patients included in sequencing had previously demonstrated CD8+CD57+ cell expansion by flow cytometry. According to the study, genomic DNA was the template for TCR beta VDJ and CDR3 profiling. TCRdb used MiXCR to reprocess the reads, holding one entry per CDR3 protein. The profile shows about 160,000 distinct CDR3 sequences, 47% of them singletons. The sample belongs to a study of CD8+CD57+ T cells in acquired aplastic anemia. Whole-study findings and limits: Significance was not reached for CD8+ Simpson's diversity between patients and controls.

The material sequenced was sorted CD4+, CD8+, or CD8+CD57+ T cells (not recorded which) from PBMCs. The clonotype was recovered from a human donor with aplastic anemia. The gene calls are TRBV6-1 and TRBJ2-7; TRBD2 aligns across 13 bases. The chain's CDR3 is CASSQSGLAGDSYEQYF. The CDR3 DNA is TGTGCCAGCAGCCAAAGTGGACTAGCGGGAGACTCCTACGAGCAGTACTTC.